This T cell receptor (beta chain) was profiled in a study of T cells after yellow fever vaccination. Study-wide context: Fractions with few cells were prepared using SMART-Seq v4 Ultra Low Input. Study-wide findings and caveats: Only a minor proportion of clonotypes was detected across both CD4 and CD8 compartments.

UMIs and a universal primer site were added when TCR cDNA was made by 5'RACE template switching. TCRdb reprocessed the 5' RACE reads via MiXCR and lists one record per CDR3 protein. Among about 130,000 distinct CDR3 sequences listed, under 8% were seen once. A remark on this clonotype: Its antigen remains unknown.

Germline CDR1 reads DFQATT; CDR2 reads SNEGSKA (reference sequence). The CDR3 sequence is 14 residues long. V shed 1 base and J shed 2 bases, with 11 bases lying between them. The clonotype was recovered from a man younger than 30 who received the YFV17D yellow fever vaccine. V usage is TRBV20-1 and J usage is TRBJ2-5; TRBD1 might be the D (6 bases). Sequenced here: CD4+ T cells sorted from PBMCs, sampled more than 8 days after the first yellow fever vaccination. The CDR3 DNA reads as TGCAGTGCTAGAGCCTGGACAGTACAAGAGACCCAGTACTTC. It translates to CSARAWTVQETQYF.